Shown below are 17 T cell receptor beta chains from a single sample sequenced in a study of blood T cell repertoires in COVID-19. The assay was immunoSEQ multiplex PCR, and TCRdb's table has in-frame clones only and misses some. The sample consists of 250,000 to 300,000 clones, nearly 90% of them appearing once. Input material: PBMCs or T cells enriched from blood (not recorded which). Every receptor here comes from a woman aged 30 to 39 who had recovered from COVID-19.

This clone was found once. The J gene is TRBJ2-3, the V gene TRBV9; 7 bases agree with TRBD1. The ends lost 4 bases at V and 4 bases at J; junction bases unmatched: 3. The CDR3 loop spans 13 amino acids. Germline loops: CDR1 SGDLS, CDR2 YYNGEE. As DNA, the CDR3 is TGTGCCAGCAGCCCAACAGGGGCAGATACGCAGTATTTT. Its protein product is CASSPTGADTQYF.

The chain carries TRBV28 and TRBJ1-2, with 9 positions matching TRBD1. There are 14 residues in the CDR3. In germline, CDR1 is MDHEN, CDR2 SYDVKM. Trimming cost V 6 bases and J 7 bases; bases outside gene matches: 9. CDR3 sequence reads: CASSTPGQGFGYTF. The CDR3 nucleotides are TGTGCCAGCAGCACACCGGGACAGGGTTTTGGCTACACCTTC.

This clone was recorded only once. The chain has TRBV12-5 and TRBJ2-7; a possible D gene is TRBD2 (5 bases). The CDR3 extends over 14 amino acids. Germline-derived CDR1 and CDR2 are LGHNT and FRNRAP. V lost 0 bases and J 2 bases, leaving 8 bases between the germline ends. The CDR3 protein is CASGLVEVTYEQYF. The CDR3 nucleotides read TGTGCTAGTGGTTTGGTGGAGGTGACCTACGAGCAGTACTTC.

The chain combines TRBV27 with TRBJ2-4; D is unclear. The CDR3 loop spans 14 amino acids. Per the germline V gene, CDR1 is MNHEY and CDR2 is SMNVEV (reference sequence). The germline V and J ends were trimmed by 5 bases and 0 bases, with 8 bases remaining between them. In DNA, the CDR3 is TGTGCCAGCAGTGTGAACGGAGCCAAAAACATTCAGTACTTC. Its translation: CASSVNGAKNIQYF.

This chain uses TRBV6-2 or TRBV6-3 with TRBJ1-2; 8 bases match TRBD1. V lost 2 bases and J lost 3; bases outside the gene matches: 5. The CDR3 totals 15 residues. Germline V CDR1 and CDR2: MNHEY, SVGEGT. Written as DNA, the CDR3 is TGTGCCAGCAGTTACCCGCGCAGGGGGCACTATGGCTACACCTTC. Translation gives CASSYPRRGHYGYTF.

Concerning this clone itself: A junction end diverges from the germline sequence, so it may reflect a read error. The chain links TRBV5-8 to TRBJ2-2; D possibly corresponds to TRBD2 (6 bases). CDR1 and CDR2 (germline): SGHTS, YDEGEE. CDR3 length: 11 amino acids. CDR3 amino acids: CASSSFRTTIF. CDR3 in DNA: TGTGCCAGCAGTTCCTTTCGGACTACGATTTTT.

V and J are TRBV7-3 and TRBJ2-3, with 7 bases lining up with TRBD2. CDR3 length equals 16 residues. The V and J ends lost 5 bases and 4 bases, in that order; junction bases with no gene match: 12. Germline CDR1 reads SGHTA; CDR2 reads FQGTGA. The CDR3 spells CASSPQGRGSPDTQYF. CDR3 nucleotides: TGTGCCAGCAGCCCCCAAGGGCGGGGGTCTCCAGATACGCAGTATTTT.

The gene calls are TRBV5-4 and TRBJ2-1, with 8 bases that match TRBD1. CDR1 SGHNT and CDR2 YYREEE come from the germline V gene (reference sequence). CDR3 length: 18 amino acids. The V segment lost 4 bases and the J segment 8 bases; nucleotides outside the gene matches: 20. CDR3 nucleotide sequence: TGTGCCAGCAGCCACAAAGCCGCCCGGACAGGGAGTGTGCATGAGCAGTTCTTC. It specifies CASSHKAARTGSVHEQFF.

The chain links TRBV2 to TRBJ2-5; maybe TRBD2 (6 bases). V lost 6 bases and J lost 4, with 9 bases in between. The CDR3 is 12 residues long. CDR1 is SNHLY, CDR2 FYNNEI, per germline. This chain's CDR3 is CASREGSETQYF. CDR3 bases: TGTGCCAGCAGGGAGGGGTCAGAGACCCAGTACTTC.

The chain employs TRBV5-4 and TRBJ1-6, with 9 positions matching TRBD1. CDR1 is SGHNT, CDR2 YYREEE, per germline (reference sequence). The CDR3 spans 18 residues. The junction had 7 bases not matched to a gene; V was cut back by 3 bases and J by 0 bases. This chain's CDR3 is CASSSGGTGSSYNSPLHF. The CDR3 nucleotides read TGTGCCAGCAGCTCGGGAGGGACAGGGAGCTCCTATAATTCACCCCTCCACTTT.

The chain couples TRBV4-3 to TRBJ2-3; 10 bases line up with TRBD2. The V gene end was trimmed by 1 base and the J gene end by 3 bases; junction bases not matched to a gene: 7. Germline CDR1 is LGHNA and CDR2 is YSLEER. The CDR3 has 17 amino acids. In DNA form, the CDR3 reads TGCGCCAGCAGCCAAGTAGGGCTAGCGGGGGTTACAGATACGCAGTATTTT. Its translation is CASSQVGLAGVTDTQYF.

The V gene is TRBV20-1, the J gene TRBJ1-5, with TRBD1 as a possible D gene (5 bases). The germline CDR1 and CDR2 sequences are DFQATT and SNEGSKA (reference sequence). V was clipped by 3 bases and J by 10 bases, with 13 bases between them. There are 12 residues in the CDR3. CDR3 in amino acids: CSASPTRDPQHF. The DNA for the CDR3 is TGCAGTGCTAGTCCCACCAGGGATCCCCAGCATTTT.

This chain joins TRBV30 and TRBJ1-1; 9 bases match TRBD1. V shed 5 bases and J 1 base; nucleotides not matched to a gene: 5. CDR3 length equals 14 residues. Looked up from germline, CDR1 is GTSNPN and CDR2 is SVGIG (reference sequence). CDR3 amino acids: CAWDDRGTNTEAFF. CDR3 sequence (DNA): TGTGCCTGGGATGACAGGGGGACGAACACTGAAGCTTTCTTT.

This clone was detected only a few times. The gene calls are TRBV29-1 and TRBJ2-1, with a tentative D call TRBD1 (6 bases). In germline, CDR1 is SQVTM, CDR2 ANQGSEA. Trimming stripped 7 bases from V and 7 bases from J, with 11 bases between. The CDR3 sequence is 11 residues long. CDR3 bases: TGCAGCGGATCCAGGGGAAATGAGCAGTTCTTC. Protein sequence: CSGSRGNEQFF.

This chain joins TRBV5-5 and TRBJ1-2; tentatively, D is TRBD1 (6 bases). Between the trimmed V and J ends, which lost 4 bases and 8 bases, there was a span of 27 bases. This CDR3 is built from 17 residues. The germline V gene has CDR1 SGHKS and CDR2 YYEKEE (reference sequence). The CDR3 DNA is TGTGCCAGCAGCCGTGGGGCGGGGGGCGACTCCTACATCGGCTACACCTTC. Translation gives CASSRGAGGDSYIGYTF.

J is TRBJ2-7 and V is TRBV6-4, with TRBD2 matching 9 bases. The CDR3 consists of 19 residues. V gave up 6 bases and J gave up 3 bases; unmatched junction bases: 21. Germline CDR1 and CDR2: MRHNA and SNTAGT. CDR3 DNA: TGTGCCAGCAGCTATGGGACTAGCTCCCTAAGTTCCCTCTACTACGAGCAGTACTTC. It is translated as CASSYGTSSLSSLYYEQYF.

The CDR3 reads CASSSLAGADTQYF. The CDR3 nucleotides are TGCGCCAGCAGCAGTCTAGCGGGGGCAGATACGCAGTATTTT. The chain is built from TRBV5-1 and TRBJ2-3; 10 nucleotides line up with TRBD2. Germline lookup yields CDR1 SGHRS and CDR2 YFSETQ. The CDR3 has 14 residues. V lost 4 bases to trimming and J lost 4 bases; unmatched junction nucleotides: 3. Variable domain in full (rest from reference TRBV5-1 and TRBJ2-3): KAGVTQTPRYLIKTRGQQVTLSCSPISGHRSVSWYQQTPGQGLQFLFEYFSETQRNKGNFPGRFSGRQFSNSRSEMNVSTLELGDSALYLCASSSLAGADTQYFGPGTRLTVL.